This T cell receptor beta chain was sequenced for a study of T cells in Graves' hyperthyroidism and ophthalmopathy (dated by TCRdb to about 2019). Turning to the overall study: Peripheral blood samples were taken at initial diagnosis, before any treatment was given. TCR V-J signatures able to tell the groups apart were searched for in a discovery cohort of 90 to 100 patients, of whom fewer than 45 had Graves' ophthalmopathy and roughly 59 had stable Graves' hyperthyroidism. Prospective prediction of ophthalmopathy was tested in an independent validation cohort of under 20 hyperthyroidism patients and 17 patients who later progressed to ophthalmopathy. The 100 or so discovery patients were randomly split 7:3 into training and test sets. The study also compared thyroid tissue and blood T-cell repertoires from several Graves' hyperthyroidism patients. After blood sampling, hyperthyroidism patients were treated with methimazole at a starting dose of 30 mg daily, and ophthalmopathy patients were treated with high-dose intravenous methylprednisolone. The paper describes TCR Vbeta CDR3 sequencing of 135 peripheral blood samples, made up of some 40 ophthalmopathy patients, around 78 hyperthyroidism patients and roughly 17 progressor patients. General conclusions and limits of the study: No statistical method was used to set the sample size in advance, and investigators knew the group allocation. During validation, the model predicted progression to ophthalmopathy a median of about 6.5 months ahead of onset, with around 70% sensitivity and 72.22% specificity. Blood samples also contained most of the expanded thyroid clonotypes (frequency above 0.001), which suggests that blood repertoires may reflect thyroid immune responses. A 13 V-J signature model separated ophthalmopathy from stable hyperthyroidism, with 87.88% sensitivity and roughly 81% specificity in cross-validation and 80%/75% in testing.

This clonotype was detected many times. Its antigen is still unknown. No much larger clone exists at a distance of one base, and base qualities are not known. Stable Graves' hyperthyroidism was defined as no progression to ophthalmopathy during 18 months of follow-up. Hyperthyroidism patients were aged 18 to 65 years and newly diagnosed, with disease duration of less than 2 months. Patients with uncontrolled infections, other autoimmune diseases, pregnancy or lactation were excluded. Diagnoses relied on clinical symptoms, serum thyroxine and TRAb, thyroid ultrasound and orbital computed tomography. Ficoll-Paque density gradient centrifugation was used to isolate PBMCs from around 10 ml of fresh peripheral blood. Total RNA was extracted with Trizol reagent, and quality was checked on an Agilent 2100 Bioanalyzer. TCR beta CDR3 regions were amplified from RNA transcripts. For the first round of RT-PCR on the TCR CDR3, the HTBI primer set was used together with the Qiagen OneStep RT-PCR kit. A second multiplex PCR round built the libraries, followed by size selection and purification. Sequencing of the libraries was done on an Illumina HiSeq2000 using paired-end 100 bp reads. The study's own analysis went as follows. Raw data were processed with SOAPnuke, discarding reads with adapters, uncalled bases, mean Phred below 15, or no exact constant-primer or identifier match. COPE v1.2.5 was used to merge the high-quality paired reads, and each unique nucleotide sequence was defined as a clonotype. Clonotypes were aligned to IMGT TRBV, TRBD and TRBJ reference segments using MiTCR v1.1. Analysis was restricted to V-J combinations with a frequency above 0.0001, which covered 98% to 99.2% of repertoires. A TCS score was defined as the ratio of F50 (clonal expansion) to E x V (chaos), with BLOSUM62-based TCRdist applied between CDR3 peptides within each V-J. Welch's t-statistics and random forest reduced roughly 540 V-J features to 10 to 15, which were used in a naive Bayes classifier (R e1071). The public reads were run again by TCRdb, first through fastp at Q25 and then through MiXCR, and only productive beta chains were kept. A single entry per CDR3 protein holds the most common genes and DNA from its merged rows. These V and J calls are TCRdb output, not the study's own analysis. The sample has some 560,000 distinct CDR3 sequences on record, 12% to 15% of them singletons. The top ten constitute around 14% of the sample.

Reading from cysteine to phenylalanine, the CDR3 counts 16 amino acids. The retained sequence is limited to the CDR3, 48 bases, with the frame set at the first base. In the germline V gene (reference sequence), CDR1 corresponds to LNHNV and CDR2 to YYDKDF. The V end gives up 1 base and the J end 5 bases, leaving 10 bases in the junction not matched to a gene. The origin of this receptor is a woman between 40 and 55 years old with Graves' hyperthyroidism. The chain is encoded by TRBV15 joined to TRBJ1-1; the junction holds 7 bases that match TRBD1. Source material: blood. Read as DNA, the sequence is TGTGCCACCAGCAGAGGGGCGACAGGGCTTGGAACTGAAGCTTTCTTT. It encodes CATSRGATGLGTEAFF.